This T cell receptor (beta chain) was identified in a study of blood T cell repertoires in COVID-19 (dated by TCRdb to about 2020). Concerning the study at large: Samples from collaborators originated in the United States, Italy and Spain and spanned both the acute and convalescent phases of COVID-19. The prospective study material was composed of cDNA or gDNA derived from T cells, B-cell-depleted T cells, or PBMCs. The dataset comprised deeply sampled blood TCRbeta repertoires from subjects exposed to, actively infected with, or recovered from COVID-19. The repertoires were made available in a free public database intended to serve as a resource for research on the immune response to SARS-CoV-2. Samples were obtained from the ongoing ImmuneRACE study (first 160 participants) and from over a thousand subjects provided by 6 global collaborators. Sample metadata almost always included a de-identified subject ID, COVID-19 status, age in years and sex. Where HLA class I and class II types were available, the types were taken from metadata supplied by the sample provider, not from assay-based typing. The paper as a whole reports these results and caveats: The quantity of clinical and demographic metadata differed by source and by participant and was supplied without curation.

Worth noting for this clone: Its binding antigen is unknown. Per-base quality was not reported, and no clone a single base away is much larger than it.

In the prospective study, participants were about 18 to 95 years old, resided in about two dozen geographic areas of the United States, and were enrolled through a virtual design. In the prospective study, participants were assigned to cohorts based on the clinical history participants reported in a screening survey and a study questionnaire. For ImmuneRACE Cohort 3, a participant was defined as recovered based on two consecutive negative NP/OP PCR tests, clearance by a healthcare professional, or resolution of symptoms. Each participant in the prospective study had whole blood, serum and a nasopharyngeal or oropharyngeal swab collected by mobile phlebotomists. Participants in the prospective study had the option to provide additional blood draws and questionnaires over a 2-month period. Before DNA extraction, prospective study blood samples were shipped either frozen or at room temperature. Counted from cysteine to phenylalanine, this CDR3 has 13 amino acids. Only the CDR3 region is kept as DNA, spanning 39 bases read in frame from base 1. CDR1 and CDR2, per the germline V gene, are SGHDN and FVKESK. V lost 0 bases and J lost 13 bases; the stretch between them is 15 bases long.

The immunoSEQ Assay, a bias-controlled multiplex PCR, was used to amplify TCRbeta CDR3 regions from genomic DNA. As for the authors' bioinformatics: The number of nucleated cells in each sample was estimated by amplification of reference gene primers within the assay. To quantify the absolute abundance of each unique TCRbeta CDR3 rearrangement, sequence reads were collapsed and filtered. For each sample, productive Simpson clonality was calculated as the square root of Simpson's diversity index across productive rearrangements. TCRdb provides this immuneACCESS table in a form limited to in-frame rearrangements. Some clones are lacking; in checked studies, under half of them reflect an unresolved V gene, and why the rest are absent is not known. The V and J calls and the clone size are those of that table, but D and trimming were determined from the DNA. Present in this sample are about 100,000 clones, around 86% of which were seen just once. Of the sample, roughly 3% is held by the ten largest clones.

The chain is made from TRBV14 and TRBJ2-5, with the D gene not confidently named. This clonotype was sampled from a woman aged 45-65 years who had recovered from COVID-19. The specimen was PBMCs or T cells enriched from blood (not recorded which). The DNA sequence is as follows: TGTGCCAGCAGCCAAGATCGGGTTCCCCCCCCGTACTTC. This encodes CASSQDRVPPPYF.